The 25 T cell receptor beta chains reported below all come from one sample, sequenced in a study of T cell repertoires in ileal Crohn's disease. Here immunoSEQ multiplex PCR was the method, and the copy in TCRdb shows in-frame clones only, minus some. Of some 6,600 clones listed, 83% are singletons. The sample was ileal tissue. These receptors all come from an adult with Crohn's disease.

This chain links TRBV28 with TRBJ2-7; TRBD2 agrees at 7 bases. From germline, CDR1 is MDHEN and CDR2 SYDVKM. V shed 6 bases and J 3 bases; nucleotides not matched to a gene: 17. This CDR3 is built from 17 residues. The CDR3 DNA reads TGTGCCAGCAGACGGAGGACGGTGGCCGGGACTAACTACGAGCAGTACTTC. Its protein is CASRRRTVAGTNYEQYF.

This chain links TRBV29-1 with TRBJ2-5; tentatively, D is TRBD2 (5 bases). Germline V gene data show CDR1 as SQVTM and CDR2 as ANQGSEA. Between the trimmed V and J ends, which lost 7 bases and 4 bases, there was a span of 25 bases. The CDR3 loop spans 16 amino acids. The CDR3 reads CSALRPGGPNGETQYF. Here the CDR3 DNA reads TGCAGCGCCTTGCGGCCGGGCGGGCCTAATGGAGAGACCCAGTACTTC. The full variable domain, in which reference TRBV29-1 and TRBJ2-5 provide the parts outside the CDR3, is SAVISQKPSRDICQRGTSLTIQCQVDSQVTMMFWYRQQPGQSLTLIATANQGSEATYESGFVIDKFPISRPNLTFSTLTVSNMSPEDSSIYLCSALRPGGPNGETQYFGPGTRLLVL.

The CDR3 sequence: CASSFGQGGNTEAFF. Written as DNA, the CDR3 is TGTGCCAGCAGCTTTGGACAGGGAGGAAACACTGAAGCTTTCTTT. This chain joins TRBV7-8 and TRBJ1-1, with 8 bases identical to TRBD1. CDR3 length equals 15 residues. Germline-derived CDR1 and CDR2 are SGHVS and FQNEAQ. J lost 2 bases, V lost 3 bases, and 5 bases had no gene match.

The V call is TRBV5-1, the J call TRBJ1-2; D unclear. Trimming shortened V by 0 bases and J by 11 bases, and 8 bases separated the two germline ends. Germline loops: CDR1 SGHRS, CDR2 YFSETQ. The CDR3 has 11 amino acids. The CDR3 nucleotides are TGCGCCAGCAGCTTGGATCATGTGTACACCTTC. This codes for CASSLDHVYTF.

The chain uses TRBV11-2 and TRBJ2-5; TRBD1 matches at 10 bases. CDR3 size: 15 residues. V shed 3 bases, J shed 4 bases, and the junction held 5 bases outside the gene matches. Germline V lookup: CDR1 SGHAT, CDR2 FQNNGV. The DNA for the CDR3 is TGTGCCAGCAGCTTCCTATGGACAGGGGGAGAGACCCAGTACTTC. As protein: CASSFLWTGGETQYF.

The rearrangement uses TRBV4-3 and TRBJ2-5; TRBD2 matches 11 bases. Germline trimming cut 0 bases from V and 5 bases from J; bases unmatched to any gene: 5. There are 16 residues in the CDR3. Germline V gene data show CDR1 as LGHNA and CDR2 as YSLEER. The CDR3 loop reads CASSQDGIAGGETQYF. The CDR3 coding sequence is TGCGCCAGCAGCCAAGATGGGATAGCGGGAGGGGAGACCCAGTACTTC.

The chain combines TRBV11-3 with TRBJ2-7; 8 positions agree with TRBD2. J gave up 4 bases and V 1 base, and 12 bases lay outside the gene matches. From germline, CDR1 is SGHNT and CDR2 YENEEA. CDR3 length: 17 amino acids. CDR3 amino acids: CASSLGGGTDTPYEQYF. In nucleotides, the CDR3 is TGTGCCAGCAGCTTAGGCGGGGGGACCGACACCCCTTACGAGCAGTACTTC. The full variable domain, in which reference TRBV11-3 and TRBJ2-7 provide the parts outside the CDR3, is EAGVVQSPRYKIIEKKQPVAFWCNPISGHNTLYWYLQNLGQGPELLIRYENEEAVDDSQLPKDRFSAERLKGVDSTLKIQPAELGDSAVYLCASSLGGGTDTPYEQYFGPGTRLTVT.

The table lists this clone with a count of one. CDR3 nucleotides: TGTGCCAGCAGCGAGAGGGCGGGCAGGCCGAATGAAAAACTGTTTTTT. This encodes CASSERAGRPNEKLFF. This sequence joins TRBV9 and TRBJ1-4; D uncertain. There are 16 residues in the CDR3. The germline V gene has CDR1 SGDLS and CDR2 YYNGEE. With 3 bases removed from V and 5 bases from J, the gap between germline ends came to 17 bases.

The sample holds one count of this clone. The chain has TRBV2 and TRBJ2-1, with 8 positions matching TRBD2. This CDR3 comprises 15 residues. Trimming cost V 6 bases and J 6 bases; bases outside gene matches: 10. Germline lookup yields CDR1 SNHLY and CDR2 FYNNEI. The chain's CDR3 is CASSAQSREGNEQFF. The CDR3 nucleotides read TGTGCCAGCAGCGCCCAATCCCGGGAGGGCAATGAGCAGTTCTTC. Using reference TRBV2 and TRBJ2-1 for the parts outside the CDR3, the full variable domain is EPEVTQTPSHQVTQMGQEVILRCVPISNHLYFYWYRQILGQKVEFLVSFYNNEISEKSEIFDDQFSVERPDGSNFTLKIRSTKLEDSAMYFCASSAQSREGNEQFFGPGTRLTVL.

The rearrangement joins TRBV4-3 to TRBJ2-6; 7 bases line up with TRBD2. The V and J ends lost 4 bases and 1 base, in that order; junction bases with no gene match: 4. Looked up from germline, CDR1 is LGHNA and CDR2 is YSLEER. The CDR3 consists of 16 residues. CDR3 amino acids: CASSPWGGSGANVLTF. The CDR3 bases are TGCGCCAGCAGCCCTTGGGGGGGATCTGGGGCCAACGTCCTGACTTTC.

The chain combines TRBV6-1 with TRBJ1-1; D uncertain. V lost 8 bases, J lost 0 bases, and 13 bases lay in between. This CDR3 is built from 14 residues. From germline, CDR1 is MNHNS and CDR2 SASEGT. In DNA, the CDR3 is TGTGCCAGCTTTGGACGGGAGATGAACACTGAAGCTTTCTTT. Translated: CASFGREMNTEAFF.

The chain is built from TRBV5-1 and TRBJ2-3, with 8 bases aligning to TRBD2. The CDR3 is 15 amino acids. Germline V gene data show CDR1 as SGHRS and CDR2 as YFSETQ. J lost 6 bases, V lost 4 bases, and 10 bases had no gene match. As DNA, the CDR3 is TGCGCCAGCAGCCTATACGCGGGAGGTATGGATACGCAGTATTTT. Translating gives CASSLYAGGMDTQYF.

The V call is TRBV7-3, the J call TRBJ2-5, with D perhaps matching TRBD2 (5 bases). Trimming took 2 bases from V and 9 from J, leaving 13 bases between them. Germline CDR1 and CDR2: SGHTA and FQGTGA. The CDR3 sequence is 13 residues long. The CDR3 reads CASSLGGLAAQYF. CDR3 in DNA: TGTGCCAGCAGCTTAGGCGGGCTGGCGGCCCAGTACTTC.

This chain uses TRBV7-3 with TRBJ2-7; D possibly corresponds to TRBD1 (5 bases). Per the germline V gene, CDR1 is SGHTA and CDR2 is FQGTGA. The CDR3 spans 15 residues. Trimming took 5 bases from V and 2 from J, leaving 16 bases between them. The CDR3 coding sequence is TGTGCCAGCAGCGCACAAGGGGTGAATACCTACGAGCAGTACTTC. Amino acids: CASSAQGVNTYEQYF.

Of note for this clone: One junction end disagrees with the germline gene, perhaps due to a read error. The rearrangement joins TRBV7-7 to TRBJ2-5, with 11 bases identical to TRBD2. There are 15 residues in the CDR3. The germline V gene has CDR1 SSHAT and CDR2 FNYEAQ (reference sequence). CDR3 region: CASSPIAGGVETQYF. The DNA for the CDR3 is TGTGCTAGCAGCCCTATAGCGGGAGGGGTGGAGACCCAGTACTTC.

The gene calls are TRBV4-1 and TRBJ2-1; 9 nucleotides match TRBD2. CDR3 length: 16 amino acids. CDR1 MGHRA and CDR2 YSYEKL come from the germline V gene. J lost 0 bases, V lost 4 bases, and 4 bases had no gene match. In DNA, the CDR3 is TGCGCCAGCAGCCGCCCAGCGGGAGGCTCCTACAATGAGCAGTTCTTC. Translated: CASSRPAGGSYNEQFF.

J is TRBJ1-1 and V is TRBV4-3; TRBD1 agrees at 9 bases. V shed 4 bases, J shed 3 bases, and the junction held 9 bases outside the gene matches. In germline, CDR1 is LGHNA, CDR2 YSLEER. This CDR3 contains 16 residues. CDR3 amino acids: CASSRARTGVYTEAFF. CDR3 nucleotide sequence: TGCGCCAGCAGCCGCGCTCGGACAGGGGTTTACACTGAAGCTTTCTTT.

The V gene is TRBV5-4, the J gene TRBJ2-7; possibly TRBD1 for D (6 bases). Trimming took off 4 bases at V and 1 base at J, with 12 bases between the two ends. This CDR3 spans 14 amino acids. The germline gives CDR1 SGHNT, CDR2 YYREEE (reference sequence). CDR3 coding DNA: TGTGCCAGCAGCCCGAACCAGGGGTCCTACGAGCAGTACTTC. Its protein is CASSPNQGSYEQYF.

The genes are TRBV7-9 and TRBJ2-3; D might be TRBD2 (5 bases). This CDR3 has 14 amino acids. V lost 1 base, J lost 1 base, and 6 bases lay in between. Germline lookup yields CDR1 SEHNR and CDR2 FQNEAQ (reference sequence). The CDR3 DNA is TGTGCCAGCAGCTTAGACGGGGGCACAGATACGCAGTATTTT. Protein product: CASSLDGGTDTQYF.

This chain joins TRBV28 and TRBJ1-1; D gene unclear. V shed 1 base and J shed 0 bases, with 12 bases lying between them. In germline, CDR1 is MDHEN, CDR2 SYDVKM. The CDR3 is 16 amino acids. The CDR3 sequence is CASSLSPGLVNTEAFF. The CDR3 DNA follows: TGTGCCAGCAGTTTATCACCGGGGTTGGTGAACACTGAAGCTTTCTTT.

The chain recombines TRBV5-1 with TRBJ2-5, with a possible D match to TRBD1 (6 bases). V lost 4 bases and J lost 2, with 12 bases in between. This CDR3 spans 14 amino acids. Germline assignment: CDR1 SGHRS and CDR2 YFSETQ. The CDR3 sequence: CASSPLTGQETQYF. The CDR3 DNA follows: TGCGCCAGCAGCCCCCTGACAGGACAAGAGACCCAGTACTTC.

A few counts support this clone. Other DNA sequences in this sample translate to the same CDR3. V gene TRBV6-5 combines with J gene TRBJ2-7; D might be TRBD1 (6 bases). CDR3 length equals 13 residues. V was cut by 5 bases and J by 2 bases, with 10 bases left in between. Germline V gene sequence: CDR1 MNHEY, CDR2 SVGAGI. The CDR3 spells CASSRRGPYEQYF. The CDR3 DNA follows: TGTGCCAGCAGTCGCAGGGGACCCTACGAGCAGTACTTC.

The genes are TRBV6-4 and TRBJ2-1; 12 bases match TRBD2. V trimming: 2 bases; J trimming: 4 bases; junction bases outside the gene matches: 3. The CDR3 spans 16 residues. Germline V gene data show CDR1 as MRHNA and CDR2 as SNTAGT. CDR3 sequence: CASSDLGTSGYNEQFF. CDR3 nucleotide sequence: TGTGCCAGCAGTGACCTGGGGACTAGCGGGTACAATGAGCAGTTCTTC.

The rearrangement uses TRBV4-1 and TRBJ1-5, with 7 nucleotides matching TRBD1. CDR1 MGHRA and CDR2 YSYEKL come from the germline V gene. The CDR3 loop spans 18 amino acids. After removal of 1 base from V and 3 bases from J, the junction contained 12 bases not matched to a gene. The CDR3 sequence: CASSQGRAKQGINQPQHF. CDR3 DNA: TGCGCCAGCAGCCAAGGTAGGGCTAAACAGGGGATCAATCAGCCCCAGCATTTT.

V usage is TRBV28 and J usage is TRBJ2-1, with 12 nucleotides matching TRBD2. Germline V gene lookup returns CDR1 MDHEN and CDR2 SYDVKM. Unmatched junction bases numbered 4, after V lost 3 bases and J lost 7 bases. The length of the CDR3 is 15 residues. CDR3 residues: CASSLIGLAGNEQFF. CDR3 nucleotide sequence: TGTGCCAGCAGTTTGATCGGACTAGCGGGGAATGAGCAGTTCTTC.